The next 5 T cell receptor beta chains were all read from a single sample in a study of T-cell reconstitution after alpha-beta-depleted transplantation in children. TCRbeta library construction was performed incorporating unique molecular identifiers. TCRdb re-called the PCR reads with MiXCR, one entry per CDR3 protein. The sample carries hundreds of thousands of distinct CDR3 sequences, around 13% recorded once. The sample was PBMCs, taken before TCRalphabeta/CD19-depleted stem cell transplant. The receptors here all came from a girl aged 2 to 9 with congenital amegakaryocytic thrombocytopenia, due to receive a stem cell transplant.

To note about this clonotype: A much larger clone sits a single nucleotide away, making a read error possible. V gene TRBV5-1 combines with J gene TRBJ2-2; D gene ambiguous. This CDR3 region has 14 residues. The germline gives CDR1 SGHRS, CDR2 YFSETQ. Trimming cost V 1 base and J 0 bases, with 4 bases left between them. CDR3 nucleotides: TGCGCCAGCAGCTTGCTATCGAACACCGGGGAGCTGTTTTTT. It yields the protein CASSLLSNTGELFF.

This clonotype was observed a handful of times. The CDR3 DNA reads as TGTGCCAGCAGTTCTCCGGGACCGATTAATGAAAAACTGTTTTTT. It encodes CASSSPGPINEKLFF. The rearrangement joins TRBV6-2 or TRBV6-3 to TRBJ1-4; D perhaps matches TRBD1 (5 bases). Germline CDR1 MNHEY, CDR2 SVGEGT. The CDR3 is made up of 15 amino acids. V was cut by 4 bases and J by 4 bases, with 13 bases left in between.

The DNA of the CDR3 is TGTGCCAGCAGCTGGACTAGCGAGACGCAGTATTTT. It encodes CASSWTSETQYF. The gene calls are TRBV7-2 and TRBJ2-3; 9 bases map to TRBD2. The germline V gene has CDR1 SGHTA and CDR2 FQGNSA. This CDR3 is 12 amino acids long. Trimming removed 4 bases from V and 9 bases from J; junction bases left unmatched: 2.

This clonotype occurred many times. V gene TRBV5-1 combines with J gene TRBJ2-2; D not certain. The V gene lost 6 bases and the J gene lost 3 bases, with 12 bases spanning the gap. The CDR3 has 14 residues. CDR1 SGHRS and CDR2 YFSETQ come from the germline V gene. The CDR3: CASKRQYYTGELFF. The CDR3 DNA is TGCGCCAGCAAACGGCAGTATTACACCGGGGAGCTGTTTTTT.

This clonotype was counted ten times or more. The CDR3 sequence: CASSLGTSGFGDTQYF. CDR3 nucleotides: TGCGCCAGCAGCTTGGGTACTAGCGGGTTCGGAGATACGCAGTATTTT. The V gene is TRBV5-1, the J gene TRBJ2-3; 9 positions agree with TRBD2. The germline CDR1 and CDR2 sequences are SGHRS and YFSETQ. The CDR3 extends over 16 amino acids. V lost 0 bases to trimming and J lost 5 bases; unmatched junction nucleotides: 7. Using reference TRBV5-1 and TRBJ2-3 for the parts outside the CDR3, the full variable domain is KAGVTQTPRYLIKTRGQQVTLSCSPISGHRSVSWYQQTPGQGLQFLFEYFSETQRNKGNFPGRFSGRQFSNSRSEMNVSTLELGDSALYLCASSLGTSGFGDTQYFGPGTRLTVL.